The 22 T cell receptor beta chains below were found in one sample sequenced in a study of T cells of healthy individuals. From the 5' RACE reads, TCRdb called clonotypes with MiXCR, one entry per CDR3 protein. The data show about 53,000 distinct CDR3 sequences, with about 14% seen just once and 15% to 20% held by the top ten. The receptor set was obtained from a human donor in good health.

In its sample, this clonotype was seen a few times. This CDR3 is CAWRGWARDSLSGTYEQYF. DNA of the CDR3: TGTGCCTGGAGAGGGTGGGCCCGGGACAGCCTAAGTGGGACCTACGAGCAGTACTTC. The chain has TRBV30 and TRBJ2-7, with 7 bases fitting TRBD1. The length of the CDR3 is 19 residues. V lost 3 bases and J lost 2; bases outside the gene matches: 22. Germline V gives CDR1 GTSNPN, CDR2 SVGIG (reference sequence). Full variable domain (outside the CDR3, taken from reference TRBV30 and TRBJ2-7): SQTIHQWPATLVQPVGSPLSLECTVEGTSNPNLYWYRQAAGRGLQLLFYSVGIGQISSEVPQNLSASRPQDRQFILSSKKLLLSDSGFYLCAWRGWARDSLSGTYEQYFGPGTRLTVT.

Only a few counts were recorded for this clonotype. CDR3 sequence (DNA): TGTGCCAGCAGCGTATTGGGGGTAGATACGCAGTATTTT. Amino acids: CASSVLGVDTQYF. V usage is TRBV9 and J usage is TRBJ2-3; possibly TRBD1 or TRBD2 for D (5 bases each). Per germline, CDR1 SGDLS and CDR2 YYNGEE. The CDR3 consists of 13 residues. The ends were cut back, 1 base at V and 5 bases at J, with 8 bases in the middle.

This clonotype was detected many times. The rearrangement links TRBV5-4 to TRBJ1-1, with D possibly being TRBD1 (6 bases). CDR3 length: 12 residues. The V and J ends lost 0 bases and 8 bases respectively, with 8 bases between them. Germline values: CDR1 SGHNT, CDR2 YYREEE (reference sequence). DNA for the CDR3: TGTGCCAGCAGCTTGGTTCAGGGGGAAGCTTTCTTT. This gives the protein CASSLVQGEAFF.

This clonotype was seen repeatedly, ten times or more. This sequence joins TRBV5-1 and TRBJ2-7; no clear D. Germline loops: CDR1 SGHRS, CDR2 YFSETQ. This CDR3 comprises 13 residues. Trimming left V 7 bases short and J 1 base short, with 12 bases between. CDR3 DNA sequence: TGCGCCAGCGGGAACAGCTATTCCTACGAGCAGTACTTC. Its protein is CASGNSYSYEQYF.

The chain is built from TRBV12-3 or TRBV12-4 and TRBJ2-5; D may be TRBD1 (5 bases). This CDR3 has 13 amino acids. V gave up 6 bases and J gave up 2 bases, with 10 bases separating them. The CDR3 sequence is CASSLRVQETQYF. CDR3 DNA sequence: TGTGCCAGCAGCCTCAGGGTGCAAGAGACCCAGTACTTC.

This clonotype was seen only a few times. The rearrangement links TRBV20-1 to TRBJ2-5; D call uncertain. Germline loops: CDR1 DFQATT, CDR2 SNEGSKA (reference sequence). V lost 2 bases and J 4 bases, leaving 11 bases between the germline ends. CDR3 length: 13 residues. For the CDR3, the DNA is TGCAGTGCTAGAAGTGACCGAGGAGAGACCCAGTACTTC. Translated, it gives CSARSDRGETQYF.

This clonotype was picked up many times. The V gene is TRBV27, the J gene TRBJ1-5; 11 bases fit TRBD1. The CDR3 extends over 15 amino acids. Per germline, CDR1 MNHEY and CDR2 SMNVEV (reference sequence). The V segment lost 5 bases and the J segment 4 bases; nucleotides outside the gene matches: 4. CDR3 loop: CASSRGTGGNQPQHF. The CDR3 DNA follows: TGTGCCAGCAGTCGCGGGACAGGGGGGAATCAGCCCCAGCATTTT.

J is TRBJ2-1 and V is TRBV13; 13 bases agree with TRBD2. The CDR3 is 20 amino acids. V shed 4 bases and J 0 bases; nucleotides not matched to a gene: 12. Germline loops: CDR1 PRHDT, CDR2 FYEKMQ (reference sequence). This chain's CDR3 is CASSSPFGLAGASSYNEQFF. As DNA, the CDR3 is TGTGCCAGCAGCTCCCCCTTCGGACTAGCGGGGGCTAGCTCCTACAATGAGCAGTTCTTC.

The chain joins TRBV2 to TRBJ1-1; D is perhaps TRBD1 (6 bases). Germline V gene sequence: CDR1 SNHLY, CDR2 FYNNEI. The CDR3 is 13 amino acids. Trimming shortened V by 7 bases and J by 6 bases, and 15 bases separated the two germline ends. The CDR3 sequence is CASTTDRRPEAFF. CDR3 bases: TGTGCCAGCACCACGGACAGAAGACCTGAAGCTTTCTTT.

The genes are TRBV2 and TRBJ1-5; D call uncertain. The germline V gene encodes CDR1 SNHLY and CDR2 FYNNEI. The length of the CDR3 is 14 residues. Deletions cut 4 bases from V and 4 bases from J, with 11 bases between. The CDR3 region has the DNA TGTGCCAGCAGTGGCAGTATAGCAAATCAGCCCCAGCATTTT. Translated: CASSGSIANQPQHF.

The chain links TRBV9 to TRBJ2-7; tentatively, D is TRBD1 or TRBD2 (6 bases each). Deletions cut 0 bases from V and 6 bases from J, with 16 bases between. The CDR3 covers 15 residues. In germline, CDR1 is SGDLS, CDR2 YYNGEE. The CDR3 here is CASSVDFRGAAEQYF. The DNA for the CDR3 is TGTGCCAGCAGCGTAGACTTTAGGGGGGCCGCCGAGCAGTACTTC. The whole variable domain, remainder taken from reference TRBV9 and TRBJ2-7, is DSGVTQTPKHLITATGQRVTLRCSPRSGDLSVYWYQQSLDQGLQFLIQYYNGEERAKGNILERFSAQQFPDLHSELNLSSLELGDSALYFCASSVDFRGAAEQYFGPGTRLTVT.

This clonotype was counted between two and nine times. The chain uses TRBV6-2 or TRBV6-3 and TRBJ2-7; 10 bases map to TRBD2. V was pared by 5 bases and J by 6 bases, with 7 bases of the junction left unmatched. Per the germline V gene, CDR1 is MNHEY and CDR2 is SVGEGT. This CDR3 comprises 14 residues. DNA of the CDR3: TGTGCCAGCAGTGACCCTAGCGGGAGAATCGAGCAGTACTTC. This translates into CASSDPSGRIEQYF.

The chain's CDR3 is CASSLAGQGTEAFF. The CDR3 DNA reads TGCGCCAGCAGCTTGGCCGGGCAGGGAACTGAAGCTTTCTTT. The genes are TRBV5-1 and TRBJ1-1; D may be TRBD1 (5 bases). The V end lost 0 bases, the J end lost 5 bases, and 11 bases lay between the germline ends. This CDR3 has 14 amino acids. Germline assignment: CDR1 SGHRS and CDR2 YFSETQ.

The chain has TRBV4-2 and TRBJ2-3; 9 bases line up with TRBD2. This CDR3 has 18 amino acids. The germline gives CDR1 LGHNA, CDR2 YNFKEQ. J was trimmed by 2 bases and V by 0 bases; bases with no gene match: 9. The CDR3 region is CASSQERPSGVSTDTQYF. The CDR3 DNA is TGTGCCAGCAGCCAAGAAAGGCCTAGCGGGGTATCCACAGATACGCAGTATTTT.

This clonotype was observed a single time. A much larger clone lies one base from this, so it may be a read error. The chain couples TRBV7-9 to TRBJ1-1, with a weak D call TRBD1 (6 bases). Looked up from germline, CDR1 is SEHNR and CDR2 is FQNEAQ (reference sequence). This CDR3 has 17 residues. This CDR3 is CVSSPLSRGETDTEAFF. The CDR3 DNA is TGTGTCAGCAGCCCCCTTTCGAGGGGGGAGACGGACACTGAAGCTTTCTTT.

This clonotype showed up just a few times. The CDR3 DNA reads as TGCAGCGCTCGGCCAGGGGGCACGAGGGAGACCCAGTACTTC. It codes for CSARPGGTRETQYF. The gene calls are TRBV29-1 and TRBJ2-5; 8 nucleotides match TRBD1. V dropped 7 bases and J dropped 5; count of bases not matched to a gene: 12. Germline CDR1 and CDR2: SQVTM and ANQGSEA. The CDR3 runs to 14 residues.

The V and J genes are TRBV6-1 and TRBJ1-6; D call uncertain. CDR1 is MNHNS, CDR2 SASEGT, per germline. The length of the CDR3 is 15 residues. V gave up 6 bases and J gave up 5 bases, with 14 bases separating them. The CDR3: CASSFSQPHNSPLHF. CDR3 in DNA: TGTGCCAGCAGCTTTAGCCAACCCCATAATTCACCCCTCCACTTT.

This rearrangement joins TRBV18 to TRBJ2-2, with TRBD2 as a possible D gene (6 bases). This CDR3 region has 14 residues. V lost 6 bases and J 3 bases, leaving 11 bases between the germline ends. CDR1 is KGHSH and CDR2 is LQKENI in the germline V gene. The CDR3 region is CASSKSGDTGELFF. The DNA for the CDR3 is TGTGCCAGCTCTAAGTCGGGAGACACCGGGGAGCTGTTTTTT.

This clonotype was observed at least ten times. The chain uses TRBV21-1 and TRBJ2-7. TRBV21-1 is noted as a pseudogene. CDR3 length: 10 amino acids. The CDR3 sequence is CVTPTDEQYF. In DNA, the CDR3 is TGTGTCACACCCACAGACGAGCAGTACTTC.

A few counts support this clonotype. The chain combines TRBV7-9 with TRBJ1-1, with 9 bases that match TRBD1. The CDR3 contains 16 residues. The V gene's germline CDR1 is SEHNR and CDR2 FQNEAQ (reference sequence). Trimming removed 5 bases from V and 5 bases from J; junction bases left unmatched: 12. The CDR3 loop is CASSPDLQGARTEAFF. The CDR3 DNA is TGTGCCAGCAGCCCCGACCTACAGGGGGCGCGGACTGAAGCTTTCTTT.

This clonotype showed up just a few times. The genes are TRBV11-2 and TRBJ2-3, with 15 bases identical to TRBD2. This CDR3 has 16 amino acids. J gave up 5 bases and V 5 bases, and 5 bases lay outside the gene matches. The germline gives CDR1 SGHAT, CDR2 FQNNGV. CDR3 protein: CASSTGLAGGKDTQYF. For the CDR3, the DNA is TGTGCCAGCAGCACGGGACTAGCGGGGGGAAAAGATACGCAGTATTTT.

The genes are TRBV13 and TRBJ2-7; D is ambiguous. Trimming took off 5 bases at V and 3 bases at J, with 17 bases between the two ends. The CDR3 runs 15 residues. CDR1 is PRHDT and CDR2 is FYEKMQ in the germline V gene (reference sequence). CDR3 sequence reads: CASSVPRAEYYEQYF. CDR3 in DNA: TGTGCCAGCAGCGTGCCTAGGGCGGAGTACTACGAGCAGTACTTC.